This entry lists 4 T cell receptor beta chains sequenced from one sample in a study of shared clonotypes between healthy human individuals. Clones were read by immunoSEQ multiplex PCR, and TCRdb kept only the in-frame ones, dropping some. Of about half a million clones detected, less than 85% appear once; the ten largest clones hold approximately 12%. The sequenced material came from PBMCs. The source is a middle-aged woman in good health. Some clones in this sample may be carry-over from other donors' samples.

This clone has only one observation. The chain has TRBV19 and TRBJ2-3, with TRBD2 as a possible D gene (6 bases). Germline loops: CDR1 LNHDA, CDR2 SQIVND (reference sequence). There are 14 residues in the CDR3. V shed 8 bases and J shed 3 bases, with 15 bases lying between them. This CDR3 reads CASSASGGTDTQYF. The CDR3 DNA follows: TGTGCCAGTTCTGCGAGTGGGGGGACAGATACGCAGTATTTT.

The chain is built from TRBV5-1 and TRBJ2-7; a weak D match, TRBD2 (5 bases). The V and J ends lost 1 base and 2 bases respectively, with 16 bases between them. The V gene's germline CDR1 is SGHRS and CDR2 YFSETQ. The length of the CDR3 is 16 residues. The CDR3 sequence: CASSLLASTVPYEQYF. CDR3 sequence (DNA): TGCGCCAGCAGCTTGCTAGCTTCCACCGTACCCTACGAGCAGTACTTC.

V usage is TRBV4-3 and J usage is TRBJ1-6; no definite D call. Germline-derived CDR1 and CDR2 are LGHNA and YSLEER. V lost 0 bases and J lost 4, with 10 bases in between. The CDR3 runs to 16 residues. CDR3 nucleotide sequence: TGCGCCAGCAGCCAAGAGGGTGCGGGGTATAATTCACCCCTCCACTTT. Encoded protein: CASSQEGAGYNSPLHF.

This clone appeared a few times. The CDR3 DNA is TGTGCCAGCAGTCTTGCCCCGGCTAGCGGGTCCTACAATGAGCAGTTCTTC. Amino acid sequence: CASSLAPASGSYNEQFF. The chain carries TRBV28 and TRBJ2-1; 8 bases fit TRBD2. The CDR3 extends over 17 amino acids. Germline V gives CDR1 MDHEN, CDR2 SYDVKM. Trimming removed 5 bases from V and 1 base from J; junction bases left unmatched: 10.